This TCR beta chain was captured in a study of CD8 T cells in Susac syndrome. Random hexamers were used to reverse transcribe an amount of about 0.5 to 1 ug RNA. Multiplex immunoSEQ PCR targeted 54 Vbeta and 13 Jbeta TCR beta segments. A single record per CDR3 protein comes from TCRdb applying MiXCR to the immunoSEQ multiplex PCR reads. The sample holds under 200,000 distinct CDR3 sequences, 95% seen once. J lost 3 bases, V lost 2 bases, and 7 bases had no gene match. This CDR3 region has 15 residues. Germline V CDR1 and CDR2: SEHNR, FQNEAQ (reference sequence). The authors sequenced TCR beta from blood CD8+ and CD4+ T cells.

J is TRBJ2-7 and V is TRBV7-9; TRBD2 agrees at 7 bases. The sample consisted of CD8+ T cells from PBMCs. This clonotype was obtained from a human donor with multiple sclerosis. CDR3 nucleotide sequence: TGTGCCAGCAGCTTATGGGAGGGAGCCCTCTACGAGCAGTACTTC. It encodes CASSLWEGALYEQYF. The complete variable domain, with remaining parts taken from reference TRBV7-9 and TRBJ2-7, reads DTGVSQNPRHKITKRGQNVTFRCDPISEHNRLYWYRQTLGQGPEFLTYFQNEAQLEKSRLLSDRFSAERPKGSFSTLEIQRTEQGDSAMYLCASSLWEGALYEQYFGPGTRLTVT.